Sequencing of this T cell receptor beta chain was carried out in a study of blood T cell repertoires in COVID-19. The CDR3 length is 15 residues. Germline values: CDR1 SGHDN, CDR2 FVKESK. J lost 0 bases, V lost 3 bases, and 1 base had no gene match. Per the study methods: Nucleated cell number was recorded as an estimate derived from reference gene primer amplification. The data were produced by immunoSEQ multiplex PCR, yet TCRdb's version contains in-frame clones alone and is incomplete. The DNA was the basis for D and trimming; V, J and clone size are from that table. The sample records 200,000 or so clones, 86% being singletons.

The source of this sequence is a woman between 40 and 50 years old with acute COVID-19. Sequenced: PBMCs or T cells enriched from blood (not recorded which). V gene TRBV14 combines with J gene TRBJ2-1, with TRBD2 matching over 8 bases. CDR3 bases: TGTGCCAGCAGCCAGGGGACTAGCTCCTACAATGAGCAGTTCTTC. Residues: CASSQGTSSYNEQFF.